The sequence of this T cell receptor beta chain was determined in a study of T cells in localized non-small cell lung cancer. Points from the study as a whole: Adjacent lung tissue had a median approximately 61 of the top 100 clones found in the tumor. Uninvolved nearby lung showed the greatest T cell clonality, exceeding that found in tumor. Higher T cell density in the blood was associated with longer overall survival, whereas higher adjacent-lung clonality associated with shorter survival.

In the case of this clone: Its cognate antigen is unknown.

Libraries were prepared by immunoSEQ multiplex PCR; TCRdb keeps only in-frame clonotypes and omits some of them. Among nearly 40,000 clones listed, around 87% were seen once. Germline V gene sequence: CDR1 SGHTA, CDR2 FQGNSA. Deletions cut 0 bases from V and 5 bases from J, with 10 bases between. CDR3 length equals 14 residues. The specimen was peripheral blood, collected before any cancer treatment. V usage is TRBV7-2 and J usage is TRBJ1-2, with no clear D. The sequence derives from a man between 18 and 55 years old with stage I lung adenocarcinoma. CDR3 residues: CASSLARAGYGYTF. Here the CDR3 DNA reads TGTGCCAGCAGCTTAGCCCGGGCAGGATATGGCTACACCTTC. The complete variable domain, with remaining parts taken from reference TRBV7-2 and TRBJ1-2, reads GAGVSQSPSNKVTEKGKDVELRCDPISGHTALYWYRQSLGQGLEFLIYFQGNSAPDKSGLPSDRFSAERTGGSVSTLTIQRTQQEDSAVYLCASSLARAGYGYTFGSGTRLTVV.